Listed here are 29 T cell receptor beta chains from one sample, sequenced in a study of T cell clonality in common variable immunodeficiency. Repertoires were generated with immunoSEQ multiplex PCR, while TCRdb's copy carries only in-frame clones and drops some. The repertoire has roughly 79,000 clones, none seen only once; the ten largest take around 0.8%. Sequences were obtained from peripheral blood mononuclear cells. All receptors derive from a person between 18 and 70 years old in good health.

This clone was observed many times. The read comes to an end 3 residues before the CDR3 does, leaving the germline J gene to fill in the end. This chain connects TRBV20-1 to TRBJ1-5; 7 bases line up with TRBD1. CDR1 and CDR2 (germline): DFQATT, SNEGSKA (reference sequence). The V segment lost 5 bases and the J segment 6 bases; nucleotides outside the gene matches: 10. This CDR3 comprises 14 residues. The DNA read from the CDR3 is TGCAGTGCTTTAGACAGGGTGGGTCTTCAGCCC. This translates into CSALDRVGLQP. The full-length CDR3 reads as CSALDRVGLQPQHF.

In this sample, this clone turned up many times. The CDR3 sequence is CASSSGTSGRTYNEQFF. The CDR3 bases that were read are TGTGCCAGCAGCTCCGGGACTAGCGGGAGGACCTACAATGAG. This rearrangement joins TRBV7-3 to TRBJ2-1; 15 bases are shared with TRBD2. Read coverage stops 3 residues before the CDR3 terminus; the germline J gene supplies the remainder. CDR1 and CDR2 (germline): SGHTA, FQGTGA. V lost 4 bases, J lost 2 bases, and 3 bases stayed unmatched. The CDR3 is 17 residues long.

Ten or more counts support this clone. This CDR3 is CASSLETSNTEAFF. The sequenced CDR3 bases are TGTGCCAGCAGCTTAGAAACAAGTAACACTGAA. J is TRBJ1-1 and V is TRBV7-2; D ambiguous. The CDR3 end lies 3 residues beyond the end of the read and is filled in from the germline J gene. Germline CDR1 is SGHTA and CDR2 is FQGNSA. V was pared by 1 base and J by 2 bases, with 8 bases between. This CDR3 spans 14 amino acids.

This clone appeared many times. The read ends 3 residues shy of where the CDR3 ends; the end is completed using the germline J gene. The V call is TRBV19, the J call TRBJ1-4; 8 bases are shared with TRBD1. This CDR3 contains 18 residues. Trimming took 0 bases from V and 3 from J; bases not matched to a gene: 9. In germline, CDR1 is LNHDA, CDR2 SQIVND (reference sequence). The CDR3 bases that were read are TGTGCCAGTAGTATAGATTACAGGGGGTATACCTCTAATGAAAAA. The encoded protein is CASSIDYRGYTSNEK. The whole CDR3 is CASSIDYRGYTSNEKLFF.

This clone was observed many times. The read ends 3 residues early relative to the CDR3; the germline J gene fills the gap. This sequence joins TRBV7-9 and TRBJ2-2, with D uncertain. The germline gives CDR1 SEHNR, CDR2 FQNEAQ (reference sequence). V was clipped by 1 base and J by 6 bases, with 6 bases between them. The CDR3 contains 13 residues. CDR3 region: CASSLGPPGELFF. The sequenced CDR3 bases are TGTGCCAGCAGCTTAGGGCCACCCGGGGAG.

This clone has at least ten counts. The CDR3 is cut off 3 residues early in the read; its end comes from the germline J gene. The J gene is TRBJ2-7, the V gene TRBV18, with a possible D match to TRBD1 (5 bases). V was pared by 2 bases and J by 3 bases, with 11 bases between. CDR1 and CDR2 from the germline V gene are KGHSH and LQKENI. The CDR3 has 14 residues. CDR3 DNA (partial): TGTGCCAGCTCACCAGGCGCCGACAGCTACGAG. Its protein is CASSPGADSYE. The CDR3 as a whole reads CASSPGADSYEQYF.

This clone was seen at least ten times. The DNA ends 3 residues before the CDR3 does, and the rest of the CDR3 is filled in from the germline J gene. The V and J genes are TRBV20-1 and TRBJ2-7; 8 bases match TRBD1. The CDR3 is 13 residues long. J was trimmed by 1 base and V by 6 bases; bases with no gene match: 5. Germline loops: CDR1 DFQATT, CDR2 SNEGSKA (reference sequence). CDR3 in amino acids: CSARTGKSYEQYF. The sequenced part of the CDR3 DNA is TGCAGTGCAAGGACAGGGAAATCCTACGAG.

There are many counts of this clone. The read finishes 3 residues shy of the CDR3 end, and the germline J gene is used to complete it. The genes are TRBV6-2 or TRBV6-3 and TRBJ2-7; TRBD2 might be the D (6 bases). V lost 4 bases to trimming and J lost 4 bases, with 17 bases between them. The CDR3 is made up of 15 amino acids. From germline, CDR1 is MNHEY and CDR2 SVGEGT. The CDR3 sequence is CASSLIRLATYEQYF. The sequenced CDR3 bases are TGTGCCAGCAGTTTAATTCGGCTAGCGACATACGAG.

This clone was seen ten or more times. Sequencing ends 3 residues short of the CDR3 end; the germline J gene provides the rest. The chain employs TRBV2 and TRBJ2-2; D uncertain. Germline V lookup: CDR1 SNHLY, CDR2 FYNNEI. Trimming pared 5 bases from V and 8 bases from J, leaving 21 bases between. The CDR3 runs to 16 residues. Partial CDR3 DNA: TGTGCCAGCAGTAAAACGATGGCAGTCCCAGCGGGGGAG. The encoded protein is CASSKTMAVPAGE. The full CDR3 sequence reads CASSKTMAVPAGELFF. Filled out from reference TRBV2 and TRBJ2-2, the complete variable domain reads EPEVTQTPSHQVTQMGQEVILRCVPISNHLYFYWYRQILGQKVEFLVSFYNNEISEKSEIFDDQFSVERPDGSNFTLKIRSTKLEDSAMYFCASSKTMAVPAGELFFGEGSRLTVL.

This clone was found many times. CDR3 protein: CAISEKALANSGRGFSEQYF. Partial CDR3 DNA: TGTGCCATCAGTGAAAAGGCTCTCGCTAATAGCGGGAGAGGTTTTTCCGAG. V is TRBV10-3 and J is TRBJ2-7, with 9 positions matching TRBD2. The read comes to an end 3 residues before the CDR3 does, leaving the germline J gene to fill in the end. The germline CDR1 and CDR2 sequences are ENHRY and SYGVKD. Germline trimming cut 3 bases from V and 6 bases from J; bases unmatched to any gene: 24. This CDR3 comprises 20 residues.

This clone was seen many times. Read sequence stops 3 residues before the CDR3 end, and the germline J gene provides the missing end. The genes are TRBV20-1 and TRBJ1-2; TRBD1 aligns across 9 bases. J lost 3 bases, V lost 6 bases, and 5 bases had no gene match. The CDR3 covers 13 residues. The germline gives CDR1 DFQATT, CDR2 SNEGSKA (reference sequence). The CDR3 here is CSANDRGDYGYTF. The CDR3 bases that were read are TGCAGTGCAAACGACAGGGGGGACTATGGC.

Only a few counts were recorded for this clone. Read data end 3 residues before the CDR3 end; the end is taken from the germline J gene. This sequence joins TRBV2 and TRBJ1-5; possible D gene TRBD1, 5 bases. The length of the CDR3 is 14 residues. V was shortened by 1 base and J by 4 bases, with 8 bases between the two germline ends. Germline CDR1 and CDR2: SNHLY and FYNNEI. The sequenced CDR3 bases are TGTGCCAGCAGTGAAGTGGGGCAAAATCAGCCC. Translated: CASSEVGQNQP. The entire CDR3 sequence reads CASSEVGQNQPQHF. Full variable domain (missing parts from reference TRBV2 and TRBJ1-5): EPEVTQTPSHQVTQMGQEVILRCVPISNHLYFYWYRQILGQKVEFLVSFYNNEISEKSEIFDDQFSVERPDGSNFTLKIRSTKLEDSAMYFCASSEVGQNQPQHFGDGTRLSIL.

The covered CDR3 bases are TGTGCCAGCAGCTGGCAGGGGGCCTCTGGAAACACC. This encodes CASSWQGASGNT. From start to end, the CDR3 is CASSWQGASGNTIYF. The chain employs TRBV7-9 and TRBJ1-3; TRBD1 matches at 8 bases. From the germline J gene comes the end of the CDR3, since the read stops 3 residues before it. CDR3 length: 15 residues. V gave up 4 bases and J gave up 0 bases; unmatched junction bases: 2. Germline CDR1 reads SEHNR; CDR2 reads FQNEAQ (reference sequence). The full variable domain, in which reference TRBV7-9 and TRBJ1-3 provide the parts outside the CDR3, is DTGVSQNPRHKITKRGQNVTFRCDPISEHNRLYWYRQTLGQGPEFLTYFQNEAQLEKSRLLSDRFSAERPKGSFSTLEIQRTEQGDSAMYLCASSWQGASGNTIYFGEGSWLTVV.

This clone was seen at least ten times. The junction departs from germline at one end; a sequencing error may be responsible. The missing CDR3 end, 3 residues past where the read stops, is filled in from the germline J gene. The chain recombines TRBV4-2 with TRBJ2-5; 8 bases line up with TRBD1. The CDR3 covers 15 residues. CDR1 LGHNA and CDR2 YNFKEQ come from the germline V gene. This chain's CDR3 is CASSQDKTGEGTQYF. CDR3 DNA (partial): TGCGCCAGCAGCCAAGATAAGACAGGGGAAGGGACC.

This clone has a count of ten or more. Read coverage stops 3 residues before the CDR3 terminus; the germline J gene supplies the remainder. The chain uses TRBV5-6 and TRBJ1-1; no definite D call. With 4 bases removed from V and 6 bases from J, the gap between germline ends came to 13 bases. The CDR3 consists of 13 residues. Per the germline V gene, CDR1 is SGHDT and CDR2 is YYEEEE. This CDR3 is CASSHDGEAEAFF. Partial CDR3 DNA: TGTGCCAGCAGCCACGACGGGGAGGCTGAA.

This clone was counted at least ten times. The read terminates 3 residues ahead of where the CDR3 ends, so the germline J gene completes it. The chain joins TRBV29-1 to TRBJ2-7; maybe TRBD2 (5 bases). The CDR3 spans 12 residues. With 6 bases removed from V and 0 bases from J, the gap between germline ends came to 9 bases. The germline CDR1 and CDR2 sequences are SQVTM and ANQGSEA. This CDR3 reads CSVRLLSYEQYF. The sequenced part of the CDR3 DNA is TGCAGCGTGCGACTACTCTCCTACGAG.

Points on this clone: The CDR3 end falls 3 residues outside the read, so it is completed with the germline J gene. This chain uses TRBV30 with TRBJ1-2; 7 positions match TRBD1. After removal of 2 bases from V and 4 bases from J, the junction contained 7 bases not matched to a gene. The CDR3 has 14 amino acids. Germline CDR1 is GTSNPN and CDR2 is SVGIG (reference sequence). Partial CDR3 DNA: TGTGCCTGGAGTCCCGACAGGGAGATCTATGGC. Its translation: CAWSPDREIYG. The full CDR3 protein is CAWSPDREIYGYTF.

The sample holds many counts of this clone. Read data end 3 residues before the CDR3 end; the end is taken from the germline J gene. The chain uses TRBV5-1 and TRBJ2-7; 8 nucleotides agree with TRBD1. The CDR3 contains 14 residues. Trimming cost V 0 bases and J 6 bases; bases outside gene matches: 5. Germline lookup yields CDR1 SGHRS and CDR2 YFSETQ. The CDR3 is CASSLEAGGREQYF. The covered CDR3 bases are TGCGCCAGCAGCTTGGAGGCAGGGGGCCGCGAG.

This clone came up many times. Read data end 3 residues before the CDR3 end; the end is taken from the germline J gene. This chain links TRBV4-1 with TRBJ2-5, with a possible D match to TRBD1 (6 bases). This CDR3 spans 15 amino acids. Trimming cost V 0 bases and J 1 base, with 9 bases left between them. Germline assignment: CDR1 MGHRA and CDR2 YSYEKL. CDR3: CASSQDRGSQETQYF. The sequenced part of the CDR3 DNA is TGCGCCAGCAGCCAAGATAGGGGGTCCCAAGAGACC.

This clone was counted many times. The read stops 3 residues short of the end of the CDR3; the missing end is completed from the germline J gene. The chain uses TRBV12-3 or TRBV12-4 and TRBJ2-1; D gene unclear. Between the trimmed V and J ends, which lost 6 bases and 4 bases, there was a span of 10 bases. The CDR3 has 13 residues. CDR3: CASRAKLYNEQFF. The CDR3 DNA, read in part, is TGTGCCAGCAGAGCGAAACTATACAATGAG.

This clone was observed at least ten times. The read stops 3 residues short of the end of the CDR3; the missing end is completed from the germline J gene. J is TRBJ2-3 and V is TRBV11-2; 7 positions match TRBD2. The J segment lost 0 bases and the V segment lost 5 bases, leaving 5 bases of the junction unmatched. The germline V gene encodes CDR1 SGHAT and CDR2 FQNNGV. The CDR3 extends over 15 amino acids. Partial CDR3 DNA: TGTGCCAGCAGCCCTCGACTAGCTAGCACAGATACG. Encoded protein: CASSPRLASTDT. The entire CDR3 sequence reads CASSPRLASTDTQYF.

This clone was observed a handful of times. With the read ending 3 residues before the CDR3 end, the germline J gene is used to fill in that end. The rearrangement joins TRBV19 to TRBJ2-3, with TRBD1 as a possible D gene (6 bases). Germline loops: CDR1 LNHDA, CDR2 SQIVND (reference sequence). The CDR3 totals 15 residues. V was shortened by 3 bases and J by 0 bases, with 10 bases between the two germline ends. The CDR3 reads CASSIPGESTDTQYF. The sequenced part of the CDR3 DNA is TGTGCCAGTAGTATCCCAGGGGAGAGCACAGATACG.

This clone has a count of ten or more. The sequenced part of the CDR3 DNA is TGCGCCAGCAGCGGGGGGACTAGCGGGAAGTATTATTTGGAGACC. Its translation: CASSGGTSGKYYLET. The whole CDR3 protein is CASSGGTSGKYYLETQYF. V usage is TRBV5-1 and J usage is TRBJ2-5, with 13 positions matching TRBD2. The read ends 3 residues before the CDR3 terminus; that terminus is restored from the germline J gene. Germline V lookup: CDR1 SGHRS, CDR2 YFSETQ. V was pared by 4 bases and J by 5 bases, with 14 bases of the junction left unmatched. This CDR3 is 18 amino acids long.

This clone was detected ten times or more. The read comes to an end 3 residues before the CDR3 does, leaving the germline J gene to fill in the end. The V and J genes are TRBV29-1 and TRBJ1-2; a weak D match, TRBD1 (5 bases). Germline CDR1 and CDR2: SQVTM and ANQGSEA. CDR3 length equals 12 residues. Trimming pared 2 bases from V and 4 bases from J, leaving 8 bases between. The part of the CDR3 DNA that was read is TGCAGCGTTGAATGGGGCGGCTATGGC. As protein: CSVEWGGYG. The whole CDR3 is CSVEWGGYGYTF.

This clone has at least ten counts. The read comes to an end 3 residues before the CDR3 does, leaving the germline J gene to fill in the end. The chain has TRBV5-1 and TRBJ2-7; 7 bases align to TRBD1. The CDR3 loop spans 17 amino acids. The V gene's germline CDR1 is SGHRS and CDR2 YFSETQ. Trimming cost V 3 bases and J 2 bases; bases outside gene matches: 14. The CDR3 sequence is CASSSLYDRATTYEQYF. The part of the CDR3 DNA that was read is TGCGCCAGCAGCTCTTTATATGACAGGGCTACCACCTACGAG.

The sample holds many counts of this clone. Coverage ceases 3 residues before the CDR3 finishes, and the germline J gene fills in the end. This chain uses TRBV6-2 or TRBV6-3 with TRBJ2-7; D possibly uses TRBD1 or TRBD2 (7 bases each). This CDR3 has 13 residues. Germline assignment: CDR1 MNHEY and CDR2 SVGEGT. V lost 6 bases and J lost 1, with 10 bases in between. CDR3 sequence: CASRAGQSYEQYF. The CDR3 bases that were read are TGTGCCAGCAGAGCGGGACAGTCCTACGAG.

This clone was recorded many times. Read data end 3 residues before the CDR3 end; the end is taken from the germline J gene. The V call is TRBV6-2 or TRBV6-3, the J call TRBJ2-5, with D perhaps TRBD1 (6 bases). The CDR3 is made up of 14 amino acids. Germline CDR1 is MNHEY and CDR2 is SVGEGT. V was shortened by 6 bases and J by 3 bases, with 14 bases between the two germline ends. The part of the CDR3 DNA that was read is TGTGCCAGCAGAGTACAGGGATTGAAAGAGACC. This translates into CASRVQGLKET. The full CDR3 is CASRVQGLKETQYF.

This clone was counted at least ten times. The sequence runs out 3 residues before the end of the CDR3; the remainder is reconstructed from the germline J gene. This chain joins TRBV5-4 and TRBJ2-7, with TRBD2 identical over 9 bases. Germline loops: CDR1 SGHNT, CDR2 YYREEE (reference sequence). V was pared by 7 bases and J by 2 bases, with 13 bases of the junction left unmatched. This CDR3 spans 16 amino acids. The DNA read from the CDR3 is TGTGCCAGCCAACAGGAACCGGGACTAGCTGCCTACGAG. Residues: CASQQEPGLAAYE. The entire CDR3 protein is CASQQEPGLAAYEQYF.

This clone was seen many times. The sequenced CDR3 bases are TGCAGTGCAAGACAGGGGGCAGGAAACATT. Amino acids: CSARQGAGNI. The full CDR3 reads CSARQGAGNIQYF. The chain is built from TRBV20-1 and TRBJ2-4, with 10 bases aligning to TRBD1. The missing CDR3 end, 3 residues past where the read stops, is filled in from the germline J gene. Germline V gives CDR1 DFQATT, CDR2 SNEGSKA (reference sequence). CDR3 length: 13 amino acids. With 6 bases clipped from V and 6 bases from J, the junction kept 5 bases outside the gene matches.